The source of this T cell receptor (beta chain) is a study of technical replicates of blood from a few donors. Germline lookup yields CDR1 MDHEN and CDR2 SYDVKM. V was clipped by 3 bases and J by 8 bases, with 19 bases between them. The CDR3 runs to 15 residues. Produced via immunoSEQ multiplex PCR; TCRdb's table is partial and in-frame only. The sample holds some 87,000 clones; roughly 97% are singletons and the top ten take 0.15% to 0.2%. The receptor was isolated from a human donor in good health. Sequenced input: T cells isolated from PBMCs. This sequence joins TRBV28 and TRBJ1-2; no definite D call. In DNA, the CDR3 is TGTGCCAGCAGTTTCTCCCACCCTAACAGCCTAGGCTACACCTTC. This gives the protein CASSFSHPNSLGYTF.